This T cell receptor (beta chain) was identified in a study of blood T cell repertoires in COVID-19. Study overall: Acute-phase and convalescent COVID-19 samples originated in the United States, Italy and Spain. Sources were T cells, B-cell-depleted T cells, or PBMCs; the material itself was cDNA or gDNA.

The V and J ends lost 0 bases and 4 bases, in that order; junction bases with no gene match: 7. The CDR3 has 16 residues. The germline V gene encodes CDR1 SGHRS and CDR2 YFSETQ. Source study methods: Amplification with reference gene primers provided the estimates of nucleated cell counts. Assay used: immunoSEQ multiplex PCR; TCRdb lists only in-frame clones, some missing. V and J calls and clone size come straight from that table; D and trimming were deduced from the DNA. The repertoire holds 120,000 to 150,000 clones, roughly three quarters seen once, with 4.2% in the top ten. This clonotype originated in a man in his 60s with acute or convalescent COVID-19. This chain links TRBV5-1 with TRBJ2-1, with TRBD2 identical over 7 bases. The sample comprised peripheral blood. CDR3 nucleotide sequence: TGCGCCAGCAGCTTGGGTCGCGGGAGTACGTACAATGAGCAGTTCTTC. Encoded protein: CASSLGRGSTYNEQFF. The full variable domain, completed using reference TRBV5-1 and TRBJ2-1, is KAGVTQTPRYLIKTRGQQVTLSCSPISGHRSVSWYQQTPGQGLQFLFEYFSETQRNKGNFPGRFSGRQFSNSRSEMNVSTLELGDSALYLCASSLGRGSTYNEQFFGPGTRLTVL.